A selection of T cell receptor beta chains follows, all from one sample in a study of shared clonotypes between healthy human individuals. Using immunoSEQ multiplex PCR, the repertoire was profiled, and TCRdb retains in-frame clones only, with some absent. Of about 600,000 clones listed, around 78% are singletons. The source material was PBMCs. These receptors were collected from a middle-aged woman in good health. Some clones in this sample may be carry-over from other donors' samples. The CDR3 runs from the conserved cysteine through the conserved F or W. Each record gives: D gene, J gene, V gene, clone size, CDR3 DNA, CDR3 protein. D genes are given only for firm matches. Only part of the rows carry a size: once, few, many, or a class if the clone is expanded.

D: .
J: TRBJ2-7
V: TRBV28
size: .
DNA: TGTGCCAGCTTTGACAGGTACTCCTACGAGCAGTACTTC
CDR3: CASFDRYSYEQYF

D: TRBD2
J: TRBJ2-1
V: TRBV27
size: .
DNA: TGTGCCAGCAGTTTGGGACTAGCTTTCTACGATGAGCGGTTCTTC
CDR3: CASSLGLAFYDERFF

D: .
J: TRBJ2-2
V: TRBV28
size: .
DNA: TGTGCCAGCAGTTCAGGGGGGCCGAACACCGGGGAGCTGTTTTTT
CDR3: CASSSGGPNTGELFF

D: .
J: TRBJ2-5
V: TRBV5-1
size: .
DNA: TGCGCCAGCAGCTTGTGGTCGAGGGCCGGGGAGACCCAGTACTTC
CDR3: CASSLWSRAGETQYF

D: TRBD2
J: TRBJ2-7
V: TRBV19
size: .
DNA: TGTGCCAGTAGTATAGCTGGGCTAGCGGGAGCCCACGAGCAGTACTTC
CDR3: CASSIAGLAGAHEQYF

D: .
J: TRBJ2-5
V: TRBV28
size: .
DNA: TGTGCCAGCAGTCCGGGCACAGGGGACTCAGAGACCCAGTACTTC
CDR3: CASSPGTGDSETQYF

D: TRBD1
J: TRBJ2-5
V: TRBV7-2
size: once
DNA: TGTGCCAGCAGCCAGGGACAGGTGAAAGAGACCCAGTACTTC
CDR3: CASSQGQVKETQYF

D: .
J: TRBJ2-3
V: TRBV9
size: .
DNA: TGTGCCAGCAGCGGGGGGCTTACCACAGATACGCAGTATTTT
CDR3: CASSGGLTTDTQYF

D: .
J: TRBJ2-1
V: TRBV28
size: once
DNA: TGTGCCAGCAGAGGTTGGGGAGCGAATGAGCAGTTCTTC
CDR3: CASRGWGANEQFF

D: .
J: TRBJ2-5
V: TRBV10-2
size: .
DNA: TGCGCCAGCCTCGACAGGACCCAAGAGACCCAGTACTTC
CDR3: CASLDRTQETQYF

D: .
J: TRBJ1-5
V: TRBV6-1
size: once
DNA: TGTGCCAGCAGTGATAAGTGGGCCGGGGATAGCAATCAGCCCCAGCATTTT
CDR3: CASSDKWAGDSNQPQHF

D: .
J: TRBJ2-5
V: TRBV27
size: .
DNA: TGTGCCAGCAGTCCCAGGAACCAAGAGACCCAGTACTTC
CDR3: CASSPRNQETQYF

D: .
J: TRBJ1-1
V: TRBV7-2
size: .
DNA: TGTGCCAGCAGCTTAGGAAACCGCGGCACTGAAGCTTTCTTT
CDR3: CASSLGNRGTEAFF

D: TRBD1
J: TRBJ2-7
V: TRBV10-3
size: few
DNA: TGTGCCACCCGGGACAGGGGATACGAGCAGTACTTC
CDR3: CATRDRGYEQYF

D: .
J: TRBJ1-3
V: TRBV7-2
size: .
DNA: TGTGCCAGCAGCTTAGCATCCGGGAATACTGGAAACACCATATATTTT
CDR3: CASSLASGNTGNTIYF

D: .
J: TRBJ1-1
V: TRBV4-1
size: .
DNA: TGCGCCAGCAGCCAAGTAGGGACGGGGAACACTGAAGCTTTCTTT
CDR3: CASSQVGTGNTEAFF

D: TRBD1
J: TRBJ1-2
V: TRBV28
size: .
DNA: TGTGCCAGCAGTAGACAGGGGAAGTATGGCTACACCTTC
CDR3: CASSRQGKYGYTF

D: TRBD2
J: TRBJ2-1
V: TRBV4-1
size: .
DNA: TGCGCCAGCAGCCAAGCCCTAGCGGGAGGGCAGTCATACAATGAGCAGTTCTTC
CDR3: CASSQALAGGQSYNEQFF

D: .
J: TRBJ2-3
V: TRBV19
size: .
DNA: TGTGCCAGTACCGCCACCGGGACTGCCACAGATACGCAGTATTTT
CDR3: CASTATGTATDTQYF

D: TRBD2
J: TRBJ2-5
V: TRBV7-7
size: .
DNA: TGTGCTAGCAGCCCAGGGGCTAGCGGGAGGAGTTGGGAGACCCAGTACTTC
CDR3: CASSPGASGRSWETQYF

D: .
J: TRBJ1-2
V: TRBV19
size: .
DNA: TGTGCCAGTAGTATGCGCCCGGGGGATGGCTACACCTTC
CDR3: CASSMRPGDGYTF

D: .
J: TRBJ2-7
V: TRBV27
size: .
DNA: TGTGCCAGCAGTTCCCGGGTCTCCTACGAGCAGTACTTC
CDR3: CASSSRVSYEQYF

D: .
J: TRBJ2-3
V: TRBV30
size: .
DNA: TGTGCCTGGAGGGGGACTAGCACAGATACGCAGTATTTT
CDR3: CAWRGTSTDTQYF

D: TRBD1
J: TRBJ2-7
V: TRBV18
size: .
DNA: TGTGCCAGCTCACGCGGACAGGGAGACGAGCAGTACTTC
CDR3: CASSRGQGDEQYF

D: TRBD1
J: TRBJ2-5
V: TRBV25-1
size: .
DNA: TGTGCCAGCAGTGAATTCTTTGGACAGGGGTCACAAGAGACCCAGTACTTC
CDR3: CASSEFFGQGSQETQYF

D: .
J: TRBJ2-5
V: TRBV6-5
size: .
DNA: TGTGCCACATCGGCCGGACAGCGGGACGGAGAGACCCAGTACTTC
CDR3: CATSAGQRDGETQYF

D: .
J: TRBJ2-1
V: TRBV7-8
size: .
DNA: TGTGCCAGCAGCTCACCCTGGACTGACCCTCTTTACAATGAGCAGTTCTTC
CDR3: CASSSPWTDPLYNEQFF

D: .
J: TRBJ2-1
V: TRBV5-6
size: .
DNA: TGTGCCAGCAGCCGGTTCACATCGGCCTACAATGAGCAGTTCTTC
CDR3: CASSRFTSAYNEQFF

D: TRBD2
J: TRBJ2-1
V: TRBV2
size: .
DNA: TGTGCCAGCAGTGAGAGGACTAGCAGCGAGCAGTTCTTC
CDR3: CASSERTSSEQFF

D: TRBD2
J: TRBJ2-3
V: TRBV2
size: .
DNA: TGTGCCAGCAGCGGACTAGCGAGCACAGATACGCAGTATTTT
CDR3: CASSGLASTDTQYF

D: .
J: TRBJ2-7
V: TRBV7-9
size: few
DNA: TGTGCCAGCAGGAAGGGCGAGTCCTACGAGCAGTACTTC
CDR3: CASRKGESYEQYF